Each of the 13 T cell receptor beta chains below was sequenced from the same sample in a study of T-cell memory formation after mild COVID-19 (dated by TCRdb to about 2021). Libraries were prepared through 5' RACE. The run used an Illumina NovaSeq 6000. Clones were called with MiXCR by TCRdb after fastp trimmed the public reads at Q25, and only in-frame beta chains were retained. Entries that share a CDR3 protein sequence are merged under the most common genes and DNA. Here the sample has about 470,000 distinct CDR3 sequences; around a sixth occur a single time. Roughly 12% of the sample is held by the ten biggest clonotypes. The specimen was PBMCs or a T cell subset sorted from them (not recorded which). All receptors come from an adult woman who had mild COVID-19 (a few samples of this study predate the infection). The sample titles of this study are shuffled in the database, so cell type and time point are left out; the donor was told from shared clones.

This sequence joins TRBV27 and TRBJ2-1, with TRBD2 matching 16 bases. V lost 2 bases to trimming and J lost 10 bases; unmatched junction nucleotides: 8. The CDR3 runs 17 residues. Germline-derived CDR1 and CDR2 are MNHEY and SMNVEV (reference sequence). The CDR3 coding sequence is TGTGCCAGCAGTTTAAAATTCGGGACTAGCGGGAGGGTGGAGCAGTTCTTC. Translating it yields CASSLKFGTSGRVEQFF.

V and J are TRBV10-3 and TRBJ1-4; 7 bases map to TRBD1. Germline values: CDR1 ENHRY, CDR2 SYGVKD. V lost 2 bases and J lost 3; bases outside the gene matches: 9. The CDR3 spans 17 residues. The CDR3 sequence: CAISEPQGGTANEKLFF. In nucleotides, the CDR3 is TGTGCCATCAGTGAGCCACAAGGCGGGACAGCTAATGAAAAACTGTTTTTT.

The chain couples TRBV6-5 to TRBJ2-1; 9 nucleotides agree with TRBD2. V gave up 3 bases and J gave up 7 bases; unmatched junction bases: 10. This CDR3 comprises 16 residues. From germline, CDR1 is MNHEY and CDR2 SVGAGI. Here the CDR3 DNA reads TGTGCCAGCAGTTATACGGCCGCTAGCGGGGAGAATGAGCAGTTCTTC. It specifies CASSYTAASGENEQFF.

This clonotype was picked up a small number of times. The genes are TRBV30 and TRBJ1-6, with 8 bases that match TRBD1. CDR3 length: 14 amino acids. CDR1 is GTSNPN and CDR2 is SVGIG in the germline V gene (reference sequence). This CDR3 is CAPPSGTGNSPLHF. The CDR3 coding sequence is TGTGCACCACCTTCCGGGACAGGCAATTCACCCCTCCACTTT.

The V gene is TRBV10-3, the J gene TRBJ2-7; 9 bases are a match to TRBD2. The CDR3 spans 20 residues. The germline gives CDR1 ENHRY, CDR2 SYGVKD. V was clipped by 2 bases and J by 4 bases; unmatched bases: 21. DNA of the CDR3: TGTGCCATCAGTGAGGCGACACAGGCCGGGACTAGCCCGCATGGGTACGAGCAGTACTTC. Its protein is CAISEATQAGTSPHGYEQYF.

This clonotype was found a few times. V usage is TRBV15 and J usage is TRBJ2-7, with TRBD2 matching over 9 bases. V dropped 1 base and J dropped 0; count of bases not matched to a gene: 4. Germline CDR1 is LNHNV and CDR2 is YYDKDF (reference sequence). This CDR3 is 16 amino acids long. The CDR3 loop reads CATSRAGAGGSYEQYF. The DNA for the CDR3 is TGTGCCACCAGCAGAGCGGGAGCGGGGGGCTCCTACGAGCAGTACTTC.

Only a few counts were recorded for this clonotype. The chain has TRBV7-9 and TRBJ2-2, with D tentatively TRBD1 (6 bases). Germline V lookup: CDR1 SEHNR, CDR2 FQNEAQ (reference sequence). The V gene lost 5 bases and the J gene lost 6 bases, with 13 bases spanning the gap. CDR3 size: 14 residues. CDR3 region: CASSDTGTPGELFF. The CDR3 region has the DNA TGTGCCAGCAGCGATACAGGGACCCCCGGGGAGCTGTTTTTT.

This chain links TRBV6-5 with TRBJ1-1; TRBD1 is a possible D gene (5 bases). The CDR3 sequence is 14 residues long. The ends were cut back, 2 bases at V and 6 bases at J, with 13 bases in the middle. Germline lookup yields CDR1 MNHEY and CDR2 SVGAGI. CDR3 sequence reads: CASSYAGEISEAFF. CDR3 nucleotide sequence: TGTGCCAGCAGTTACGCGGGGGAAATTTCTGAAGCTTTCTTT.

There are a few counts of this clonotype. The rearrangement links TRBV2 to TRBJ2-5; perhaps D is TRBD1 or TRBD2 (5 bases each). V lost 8 bases and J lost 2, with 15 bases in between. Germline values: CDR1 SNHLY, CDR2 FYNNEI. There are 14 residues in the CDR3. This CDR3 is CASGDEGRQETQYF. Written as DNA, the CDR3 is TGTGCCAGCGGAGACGAGGGGCGACAAGAGACCCAGTACTTC.

The J gene is TRBJ2-3, the V gene TRBV5-5, with TRBD2 as a possible D gene (5 bases). In germline, CDR1 is SGHKS, CDR2 YYEKEE (reference sequence). V was shortened by 2 bases and J by 0 bases, with 10 bases between the two germline ends. The CDR3 consists of 15 residues. The CDR3 here is CASSLSGRSTDTQYF. For the CDR3, the DNA is TGTGCCAGCAGCTTAAGCGGCAGAAGCACAGATACGCAGTATTTT.

There are a few counts of this clonotype. The chain joins TRBV12-3 or TRBV12-4 to TRBJ2-7, with D uncertain. The V gene lost 2 bases and the J gene lost 1 base, with 6 bases spanning the gap. This CDR3 contains 13 residues. CDR3 protein: CASSLSVSYEQYF. Here the CDR3 DNA reads TGTGCCAGCAGTTTATCGGTATCCTACGAGCAGTACTTC.

This clonotype was seen repeatedly, ten times or more. Compared with germline, one end of the junction differs, possibly owing to a read error. This rearrangement joins TRBV7-2 to TRBJ2-1; TRBD2 is a possible D gene (5 bases). CDR3 length: 15 amino acids. Germline CDR1 is SGHTA and CDR2 is FQGNSA. The CDR3 spells CASSLATRYGNEQFF. The CDR3 nucleotides are TGTGCCAGCAGCCTAGCCACTAGATACGGCAATGAGCAGTTCTTC.

The chain has TRBV19 and TRBJ2-7, with a tentative D call TRBD1 (6 bases). This CDR3 spans 13 amino acids. Germline CDR1 LNHDA, CDR2 SQIVND (reference sequence). V was pared by 5 bases and J by 7 bases, with 15 bases between. CDR3 residues: CASSPRGLWEQYF. CDR3 nucleotide sequence: TGTGCCAGTAGTCCCAGGGGTCTTTGGGAGCAGTACTTC. The complete variable domain, with remaining parts taken from reference TRBV19 and TRBJ2-7, reads DGGITQSPKYLFRKEGQNVTLSCEQNLNHDAMYWYRQDPGQGLRLIYYSQIVNDFQKGDIAEGYSVSREKKESFPLTVTSAQKNPTAFYLCASSPRGLWEQYFGPGTRLTVT.